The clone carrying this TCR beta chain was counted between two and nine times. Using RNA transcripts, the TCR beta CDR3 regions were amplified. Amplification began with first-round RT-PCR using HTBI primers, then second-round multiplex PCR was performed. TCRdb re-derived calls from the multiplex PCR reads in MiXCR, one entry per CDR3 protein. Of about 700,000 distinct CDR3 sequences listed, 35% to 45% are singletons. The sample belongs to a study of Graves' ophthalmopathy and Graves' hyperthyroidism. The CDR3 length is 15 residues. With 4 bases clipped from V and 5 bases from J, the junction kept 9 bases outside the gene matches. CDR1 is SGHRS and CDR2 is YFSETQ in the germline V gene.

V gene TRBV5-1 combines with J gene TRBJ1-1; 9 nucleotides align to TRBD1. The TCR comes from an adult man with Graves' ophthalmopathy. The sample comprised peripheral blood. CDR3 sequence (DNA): TGCGCCAGCAGCAACCCCGGGACAGGGAGGACTGAAGCTTTCTTT. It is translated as CASSNPGTGRTEAFF.